This T cell receptor beta chain originates from a study of blood T cell repertoires in COVID-19. Using immunoSEQ multiplex PCR, the repertoire was profiled, and TCRdb retains in-frame clones only, with some absent. Of 200,000 to 250,000 clones in the sample, about 88% were seen once. The CDR3 length is 14 residues. Germline CDR1 reads MDHEN; CDR2 reads SYDVKM. V lost 6 bases, J lost 3 bases, and 15 bases lay in between. The TCR was taken from a man between 50 and 59 years old who had recovered from COVID-19. Sequencing was done on a sample of peripheral blood. The chain uses TRBV28 and TRBJ2-7, with D possibly TRBD1 on 6 matching bases. CDR3 amino acids: CASSLTGDNYEQYF. The CDR3 nucleotides read TGTGCCAGCAGCCTGACCGGGGACAACTACGAGCAGTACTTC.